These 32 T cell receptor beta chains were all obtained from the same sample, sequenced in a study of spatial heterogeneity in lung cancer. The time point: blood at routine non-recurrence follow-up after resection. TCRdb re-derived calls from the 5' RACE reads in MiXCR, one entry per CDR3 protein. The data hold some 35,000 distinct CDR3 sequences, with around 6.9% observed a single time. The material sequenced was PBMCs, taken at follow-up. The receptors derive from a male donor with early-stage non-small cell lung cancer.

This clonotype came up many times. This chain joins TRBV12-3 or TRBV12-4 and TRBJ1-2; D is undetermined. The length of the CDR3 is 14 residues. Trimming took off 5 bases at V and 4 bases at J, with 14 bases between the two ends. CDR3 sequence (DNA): TGTGCCAGCAGTGTATCAGGATACCCCTATGGCTACACCTTC. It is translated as CASSVSGYPYGYTF.

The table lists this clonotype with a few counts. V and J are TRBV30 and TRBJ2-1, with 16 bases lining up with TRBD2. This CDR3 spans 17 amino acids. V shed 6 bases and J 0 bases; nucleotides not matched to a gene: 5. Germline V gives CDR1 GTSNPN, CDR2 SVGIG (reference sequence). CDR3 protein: CACGTSGGAHSYNEQFF. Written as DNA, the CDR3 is TGTGCCTGCGGGACTAGCGGGGGGGCCCACTCCTACAATGAGCAGTTCTTC.

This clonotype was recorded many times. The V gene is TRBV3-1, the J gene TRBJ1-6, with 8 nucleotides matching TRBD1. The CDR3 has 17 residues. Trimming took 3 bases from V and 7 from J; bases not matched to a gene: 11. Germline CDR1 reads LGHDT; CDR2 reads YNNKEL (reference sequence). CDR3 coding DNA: TGTGCCAGCAGCCAGCTACAGGGGGGGCTTGGGAATTCACCCCTCCACTTT. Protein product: CASSQLQGGLGNSPLHF. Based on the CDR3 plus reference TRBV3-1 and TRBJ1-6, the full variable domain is DTAVSQTPKYLVTQMGNDKSIKCEQNLGHDTMYWYKQDSKKFLKIMFSYNNKELIINETVPNRFSPKSPDKAHLNLHINSLELGDSAVYFCASSQLQGGLGNSPLHFGNGTRLTVT.

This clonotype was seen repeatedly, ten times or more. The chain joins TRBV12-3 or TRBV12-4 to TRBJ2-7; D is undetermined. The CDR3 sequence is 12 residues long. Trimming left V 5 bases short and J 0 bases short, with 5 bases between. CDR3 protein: CASSTSSYEQYF. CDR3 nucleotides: TGTGCCAGCAGTACAAGCTCCTACGAGCAGTACTTC.

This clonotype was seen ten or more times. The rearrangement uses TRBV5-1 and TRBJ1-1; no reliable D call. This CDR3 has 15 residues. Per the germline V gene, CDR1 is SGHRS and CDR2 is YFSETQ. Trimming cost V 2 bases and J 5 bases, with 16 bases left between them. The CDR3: CASSFLEPSETEAFF. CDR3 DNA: TGCGCCAGCAGCTTTTTAGAACCCAGTGAGACTGAAGCTTTCTTT.

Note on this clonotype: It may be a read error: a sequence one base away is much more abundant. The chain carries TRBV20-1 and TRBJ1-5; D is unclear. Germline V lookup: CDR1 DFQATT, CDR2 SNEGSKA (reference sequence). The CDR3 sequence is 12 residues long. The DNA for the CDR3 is TGCGGTGCTAGTAAGGCTTCAAGGCCCCAGCATTTT. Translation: CGASKASRPQHF.

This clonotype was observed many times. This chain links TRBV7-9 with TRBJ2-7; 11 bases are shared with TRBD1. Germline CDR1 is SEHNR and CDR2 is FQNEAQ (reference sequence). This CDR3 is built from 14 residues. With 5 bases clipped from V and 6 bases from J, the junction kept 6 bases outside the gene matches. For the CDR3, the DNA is TGTGCCAGCAGCCTAGGACAGGGGGCTACCGAGCAGTACTTC. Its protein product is CASSLGQGATEQYF.

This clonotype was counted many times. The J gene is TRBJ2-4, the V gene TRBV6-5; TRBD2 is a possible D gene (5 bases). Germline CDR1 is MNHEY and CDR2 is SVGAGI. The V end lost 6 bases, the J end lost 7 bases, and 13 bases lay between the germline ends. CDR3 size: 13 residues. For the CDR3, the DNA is TGTGCCAGCAGCACCCAGAGGGCGAACATTCAGTACTTC. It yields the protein CASSTQRANIQYF.

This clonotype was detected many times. CDR3 bases: TGTGCCACCCGTCCGGGACTAGCAGAGACCCAGTACTTC. Translation gives CATRPGLAETQYF. The chain employs TRBV19 and TRBJ2-5, with TRBD2 matching 9 bases. Germline-derived CDR1 and CDR2 are LNHDA and SQIVND (reference sequence). The trim removed 10 bases at V and 4 bases at J, leaving 7 bases unmatched. The CDR3 has 13 amino acids.

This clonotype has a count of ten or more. For the CDR3, the DNA is TGTGCCAGCAGCCACCCGACAGGGGACCTTCCTGGCTACACCTTC. It translates to CASSHPTGDLPGYTF. This sequence joins TRBV5-4 and TRBJ1-2; 8 positions match TRBD1. The CDR3 is made up of 15 amino acids. CDR1 SGHNT and CDR2 YYREEE come from the germline V gene (reference sequence). Trimming cost V 4 bases and J 7 bases; bases outside gene matches: 12.

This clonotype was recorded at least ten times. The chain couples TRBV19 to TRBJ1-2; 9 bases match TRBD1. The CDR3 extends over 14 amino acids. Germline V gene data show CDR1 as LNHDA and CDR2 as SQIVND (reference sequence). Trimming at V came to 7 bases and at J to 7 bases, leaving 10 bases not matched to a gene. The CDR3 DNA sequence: TGTGCCAGTACCAGCGGGGACAGGGTCGGTGGCTACACCTTC. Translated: CASTSGDRVGGYTF.

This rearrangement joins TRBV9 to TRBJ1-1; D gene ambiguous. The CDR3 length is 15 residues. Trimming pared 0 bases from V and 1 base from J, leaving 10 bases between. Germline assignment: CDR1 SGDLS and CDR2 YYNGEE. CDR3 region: CASSVVAASNTEAFF. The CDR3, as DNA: TGTGCCAGCAGCGTAGTTGCCGCATCGAACACTGAAGCTTTCTTT.

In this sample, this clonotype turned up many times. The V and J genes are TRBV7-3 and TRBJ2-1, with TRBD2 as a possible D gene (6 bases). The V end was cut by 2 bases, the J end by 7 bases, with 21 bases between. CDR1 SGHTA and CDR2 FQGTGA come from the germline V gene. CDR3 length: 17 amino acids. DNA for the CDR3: TGTGCCAGCAGCTTAGGAGGGATTCCCGTTGGAGGGAATGAGCAGTTCTTC. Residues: CASSLGGIPVGGNEQFF.

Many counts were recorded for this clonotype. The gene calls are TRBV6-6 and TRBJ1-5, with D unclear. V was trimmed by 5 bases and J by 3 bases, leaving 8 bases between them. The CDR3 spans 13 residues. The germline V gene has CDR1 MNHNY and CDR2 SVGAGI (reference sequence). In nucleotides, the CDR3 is TGTGCCAGCAGTCCATGGGACAATCAGCCCCAGCATTTT. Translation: CASSPWDNQPQHF.

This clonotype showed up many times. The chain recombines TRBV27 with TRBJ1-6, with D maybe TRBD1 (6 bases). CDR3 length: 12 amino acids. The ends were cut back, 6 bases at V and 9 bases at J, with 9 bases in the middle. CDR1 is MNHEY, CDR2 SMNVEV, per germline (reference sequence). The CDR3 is CASRGDISPLHF. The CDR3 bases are TGTGCCAGCAGAGGGGACATTTCACCCCTCCACTTT.

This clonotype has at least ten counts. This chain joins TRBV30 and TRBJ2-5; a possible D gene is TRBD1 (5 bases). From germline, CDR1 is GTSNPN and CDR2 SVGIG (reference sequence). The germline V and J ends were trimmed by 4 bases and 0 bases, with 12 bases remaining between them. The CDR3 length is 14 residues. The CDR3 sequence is CAWIGDSHQETQYF. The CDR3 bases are TGTGCCTGGATCGGAGACAGCCACCAAGAGACCCAGTACTTC. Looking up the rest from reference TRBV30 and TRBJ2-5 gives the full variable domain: SQTIHQWPATLVQPVGSPLSLECTVEGTSNPNLYWYRQAAGRGLQLLFYSVGIGQISSEVPQNLSASRPQDRQFILSSKKLLLSDSGFYLCAWIGDSHQETQYFGPGTRLLVL.

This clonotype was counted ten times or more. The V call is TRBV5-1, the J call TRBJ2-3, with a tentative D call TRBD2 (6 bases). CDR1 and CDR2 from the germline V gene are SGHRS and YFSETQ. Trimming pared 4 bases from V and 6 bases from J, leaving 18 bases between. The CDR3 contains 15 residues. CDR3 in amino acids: CASSEGLKNWDTQYF. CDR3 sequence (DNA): TGCGCCAGCAGCGAAGGACTAAAAAACTGGGATACGCAGTATTTT.

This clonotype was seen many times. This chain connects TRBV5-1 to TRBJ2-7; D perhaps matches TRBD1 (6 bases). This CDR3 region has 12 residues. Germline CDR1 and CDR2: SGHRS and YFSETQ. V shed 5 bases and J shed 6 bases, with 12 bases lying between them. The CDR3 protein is CASRDSGAEQYF. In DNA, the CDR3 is TGCGCCAGCAGGGACTCAGGGGCCGAGCAGTACTTC.

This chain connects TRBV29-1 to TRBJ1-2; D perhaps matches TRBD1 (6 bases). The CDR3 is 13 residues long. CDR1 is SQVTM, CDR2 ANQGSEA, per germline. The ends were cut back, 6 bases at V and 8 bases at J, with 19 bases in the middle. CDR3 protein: CSVGANRDSGYTF. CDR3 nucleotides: TGCAGCGTGGGGGCTAATAGGGATTCGGGCTACACCTTC.

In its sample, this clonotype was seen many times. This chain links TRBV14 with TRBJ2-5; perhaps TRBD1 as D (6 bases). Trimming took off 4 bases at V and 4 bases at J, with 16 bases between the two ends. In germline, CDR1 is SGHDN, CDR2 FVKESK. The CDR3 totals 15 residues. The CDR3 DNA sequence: TGTGCCAGCAGCCCAGGGGACCGATGGGGAGAGACCCAGTACTTC. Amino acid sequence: CASSPGDRWGETQYF.

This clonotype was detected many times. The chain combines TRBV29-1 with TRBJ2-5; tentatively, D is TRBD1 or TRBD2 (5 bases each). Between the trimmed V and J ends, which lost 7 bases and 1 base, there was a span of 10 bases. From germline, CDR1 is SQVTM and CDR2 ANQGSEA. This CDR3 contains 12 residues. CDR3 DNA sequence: TGCAGCGCCGGGGACCTCCAAGAGACCCAGTACTTC. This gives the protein CSAGDLQETQYF.

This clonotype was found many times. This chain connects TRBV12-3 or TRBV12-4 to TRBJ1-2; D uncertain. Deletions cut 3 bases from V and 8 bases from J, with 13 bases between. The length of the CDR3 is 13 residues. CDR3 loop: CASSFQDAGGYTF. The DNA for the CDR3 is TGTGCCAGCAGTTTCCAGGACGCGGGAGGCTACACCTTC.

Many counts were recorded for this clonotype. The CDR3, as DNA: TGTGCCAGCACATTGGCAGGGGGCTCCTATAATTCACCCCTCCACTTT. Protein sequence: CASTLAGGSYNSPLHF. This rearrangement joins TRBV6-6 to TRBJ1-6; 7 bases match TRBD1. V shed 7 bases and J 0 bases; nucleotides not matched to a gene: 6. The germline V gene has CDR1 MNHNY and CDR2 SVGAGI (reference sequence). The length of the CDR3 is 16 residues.

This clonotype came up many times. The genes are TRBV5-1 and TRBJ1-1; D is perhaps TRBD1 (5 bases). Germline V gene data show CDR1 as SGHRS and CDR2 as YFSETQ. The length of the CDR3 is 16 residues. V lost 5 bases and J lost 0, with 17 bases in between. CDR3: CASRSTPGPLNTEAFF. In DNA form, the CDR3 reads TGCGCCAGCAGGAGTACTCCGGGGCCCTTGAACACTGAAGCTTTCTTT.

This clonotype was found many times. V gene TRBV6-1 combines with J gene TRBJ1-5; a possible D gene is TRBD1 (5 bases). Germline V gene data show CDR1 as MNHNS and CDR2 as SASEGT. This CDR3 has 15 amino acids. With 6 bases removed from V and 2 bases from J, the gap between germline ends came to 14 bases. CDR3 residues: CASRAEGLGNQPQHF. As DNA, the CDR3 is TGTGCCAGCAGGGCGGAGGGGTTAGGCAATCAGCCCCAGCATTTT.

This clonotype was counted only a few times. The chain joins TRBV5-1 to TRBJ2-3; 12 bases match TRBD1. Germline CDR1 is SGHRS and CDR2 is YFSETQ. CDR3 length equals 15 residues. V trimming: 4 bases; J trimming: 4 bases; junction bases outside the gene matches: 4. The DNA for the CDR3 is TGCGCCAGCAGCGTGGGACAGGGGGCCTCAGATACGCAGTATTTT. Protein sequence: CASSVGQGASDTQYF.

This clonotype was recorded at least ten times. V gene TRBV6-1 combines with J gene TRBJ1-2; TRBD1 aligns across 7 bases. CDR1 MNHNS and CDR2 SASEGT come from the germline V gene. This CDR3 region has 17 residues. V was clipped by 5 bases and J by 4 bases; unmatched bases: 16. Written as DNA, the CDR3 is TGTGCCAGCAGTAACCCTACAGGGGCCTCCCTCTCCTATGGCTACACCTTC. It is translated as CASSNPTGASLSYGYTF.

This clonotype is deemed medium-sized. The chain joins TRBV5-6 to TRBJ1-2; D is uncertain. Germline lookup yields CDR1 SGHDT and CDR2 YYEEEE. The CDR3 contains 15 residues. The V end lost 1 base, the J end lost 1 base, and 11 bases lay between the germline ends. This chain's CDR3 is CASSLSGQVNYGYTF. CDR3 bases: TGTGCCAGCAGCTTGTCGGGTCAGGTTAACTATGGCTACACCTTC. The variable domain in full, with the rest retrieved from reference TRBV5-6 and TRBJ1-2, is DAGVTQSPTHLIKTRGQQVTLRCSPKSGHDTVSWYQQALGQGPQFIFQYYEEEERQRGNFPDRFSGHQFPNYSSELNVNALLLGDSALYLCASSLSGQVNYGYTFGSGTRLTVV.

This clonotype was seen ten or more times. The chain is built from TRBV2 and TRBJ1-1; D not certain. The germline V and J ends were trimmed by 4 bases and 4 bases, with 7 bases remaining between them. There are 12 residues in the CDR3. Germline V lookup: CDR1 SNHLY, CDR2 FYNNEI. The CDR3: CASSVMFTEAFF. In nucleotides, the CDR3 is TGTGCCAGCAGTGTAATGTTCACTGAAGCTTTCTTT.

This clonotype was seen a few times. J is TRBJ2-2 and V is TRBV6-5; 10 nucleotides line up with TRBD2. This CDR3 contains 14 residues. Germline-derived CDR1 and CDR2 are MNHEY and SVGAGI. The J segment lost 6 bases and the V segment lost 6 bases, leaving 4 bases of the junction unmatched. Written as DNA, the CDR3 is TGTGCCAGCAGCCGACTAGCGGGTGCCGGGGAGCTGTTTTTT. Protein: CASSRLAGAGELFF.

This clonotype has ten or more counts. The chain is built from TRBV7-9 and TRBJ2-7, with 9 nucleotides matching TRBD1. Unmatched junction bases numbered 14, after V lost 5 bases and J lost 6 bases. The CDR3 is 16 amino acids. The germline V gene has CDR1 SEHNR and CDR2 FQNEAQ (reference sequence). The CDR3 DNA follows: TGTGCCAGCAGCCCACGGACAGGGGTAAATCTAGGCGAGCAGTACTTC. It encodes CASSPRTGVNLGEQYF.

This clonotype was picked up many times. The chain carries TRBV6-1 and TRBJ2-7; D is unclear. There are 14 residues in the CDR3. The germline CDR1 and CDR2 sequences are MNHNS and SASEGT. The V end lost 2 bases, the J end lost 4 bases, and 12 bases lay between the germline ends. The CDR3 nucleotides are TGTGCCAGCAGTGAACAGAATCCGGATTACGAGCAGTACTTC. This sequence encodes CASSEQNPDYEQYF.